Listed below are T cell receptor beta chains from one sample, sequenced in a study of blood T cell repertoires in COVID-19. Assay used: immunoSEQ multiplex PCR; TCRdb lists only in-frame clones, some missing. The sample has 300,000 to 350,000 clones, 90% seen once. The specimen was PBMCs or T cells enriched from blood (not recorded which). The source of these receptors is a young woman with acute COVID-19. Both conserved end residues are part of each CDR3. A D gene is named only where the DNA matches it firmly. A row's size may be missing; if present it is once, few, many or a size class.

j_call	v_call	d_call	clone_size	cdr3_aa	cdr3_nt
TRBJ2-7	TRBV5-1	NA	NA	CASSSPTGTYEQYF	TGCGCCAGCAGCTCCCCGACAGGCACCTACGAGCAGTACTTC
TRBJ2-7	TRBV7-2	TRBD2	NA	CASSPGLAVFSYEQYF	TGTGCCAGCTCGCCGGGACTAGCGGTTTTTTCCTACGAGCAGTACTTC
TRBJ2-6	TRBV5-1	NA	NA	CASSLSSGANVLTF	TGCGCCAGCAGCTTGTCTTCTGGGGCCAACGTCCTGACTTTC
TRBJ1-6	TRBV5-1	NA	once	CASSLAPGTFPNSPLHF	TGCGCCAGCAGCTTGGCCCCCGGGACTTTCCCTAATTCACCCCTCCACTTT
TRBJ2-7	TRBV12-5	TRBD1	NA	CASGLGQGFDKQYF	TGTGCTAGTGGCCTGGGACAGGGTTTCGACAAGCAGTACTTC
TRBJ1-2	TRBV12-3/TRBV12-4	NA	NA	CASSPTPNYGYTF	TGTGCCAGCAGTCCAACTCCTAACTATGGCTACACCTTC
TRBJ1-2	TRBV27	TRBD1	NA	CASSSRQGNYGYTF	TGTGCCAGCAGTTCGAGACAGGGGAACTATGGCTACACCTTC
TRBJ2-1	TRBV28	TRBD2	NA	CASSTVAGASSNEQFF	TGTGCCAGCAGTACCGTAGCGGGAGCGTCCTCAAATGAGCAGTTCTTC
TRBJ2-7	TRBV7-8	NA	NA	CASSSSLAYEQYF	TGTGCCAGCAGCTCCAGTCTAGCCTACGAGCAGTACTTC
TRBJ2-1	TRBV5-5	TRBD2	NA	CASSGFLLAGVIHEQFF	TGTGCCAGCAGCGGATTTCTCCTAGCGGGAGTGATCCATGAGCAGTTCTTC
TRBJ2-3	TRBV28	TRBD1	NA	CASSFGTGEKGDTQYF	TGTGCCAGCAGTTTCGGCACAGGGGAGAAAGGAGATACGCAGTATTTT
TRBJ2-2	TRBV11-2	NA	NA	CASSYLIGERGTGELFF	TGTGCCAGCAGTTACCTCATCGGGGAGCGAGGCACCGGGGAGCTGTTTTTT
TRBJ1-1	TRBV27	NA	NA	CASSSGSGEAFF	TGTGCCAGCAGTTCGGGTTCCGGTGAAGCTTTCTTT
TRBJ1-2	TRBV6-5	NA	NA	CASSYSLQGTGGYTF	TGTGCCAGCAGTTACTCCCTACAGGGCACTGGGGGCTACACCTTC
TRBJ1-6	TRBV5-1	NA	NA	CASSLDRAGYSPLHF	TGCGCCAGCAGCTTGGACAGGGCGGGCTATTCACCCCTCCACTTT
TRBJ2-6	TRBV7-9	TRBD2	NA	CASSPGGYSGANVLTF	TGTGCCAGCAGCCCCGGGGGGTACTCTGGGGCCAACGTCCTGACTTTC
TRBJ1-3	TRBV5-1	NA	NA	CASSQEGLIGNTIYF	TGCGCCAGCAGCCAGGAGGGGCTCATCGGAAACACCATATATTTT
TRBJ2-3	TRBV28	NA	NA	CASSLRLAGRTDTQYF	TGTGCCAGCAGTTTAAGGCTTGCGGGACGCACAGATACGCAGTATTTT
TRBJ2-3	TRBV11-1	NA	NA	CASSLTATSTDTQYF	TGTGCCAGCAGCTTAACAGCCACTAGCACAGATACGCAGTATTTT
TRBJ2-1	TRBV6-4	TRBD1	NA	CASSDGTGGGDEQFF	TGTGCCAGCAGTGATGGGACAGGGGGCGGCGATGAGCAGTTCTTC
TRBJ2-1	TRBV9	NA	NA	CASSVPGDQGGNEQFF	TGTGCCAGCAGCGTCCCGGGAGATCAAGGAGGCAATGAGCAGTTCTTC
TRBJ2-1	TRBV10-1	TRBD2	NA	CASSERIGAGVRNEQFF	TGCGCCAGCAGTGAGAGGATCGGAGCGGGAGTACGCAATGAGCAGTTCTTC
TRBJ1-1	TRBV7-6	NA	NA	CASSLAVRENTEAFF	TGTGCCAGCAGCTTAGCGGTTCGAGAAAACACTGAAGCTTTCTTT
TRBJ2-5	TRBV28	NA	NA	CASSPGGARTQYF	TGTGCCAGCAGTCCGGGCGGGGCGAGGACCCAGTACTTC
TRBJ2-2	TRBV6-1	NA	NA	CASSEWVSVNTGELFF	TGTGCCAGCAGTGAATGGGTTAGCGTTAACACCGGGGAGCTGTTTTTT
TRBJ2-5	TRBV19	NA	NA	CASSIGGETQYF	TGTGCCAGTAGTATCGGGGGAGAGACCCAGTACTTC
TRBJ1-1	TRBV19	NA	NA	CASIRGEAFF	TGTGCCAGTATAAGGGGAGAAGCTTTCTTT